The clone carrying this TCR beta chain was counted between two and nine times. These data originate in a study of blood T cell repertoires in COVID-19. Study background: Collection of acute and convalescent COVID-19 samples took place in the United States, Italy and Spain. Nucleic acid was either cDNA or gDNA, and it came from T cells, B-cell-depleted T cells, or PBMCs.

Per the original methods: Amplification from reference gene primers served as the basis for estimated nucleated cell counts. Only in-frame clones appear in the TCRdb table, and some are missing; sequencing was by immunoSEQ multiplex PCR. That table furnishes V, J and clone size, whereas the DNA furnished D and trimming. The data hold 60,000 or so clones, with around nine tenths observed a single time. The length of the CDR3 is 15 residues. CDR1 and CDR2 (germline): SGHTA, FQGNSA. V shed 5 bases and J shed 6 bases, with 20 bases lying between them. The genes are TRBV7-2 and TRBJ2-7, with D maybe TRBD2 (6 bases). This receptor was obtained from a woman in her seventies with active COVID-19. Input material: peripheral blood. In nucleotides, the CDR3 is TGTGCCAGCAGCATTCAGACTAGGAGTCCCGGCGAGCAGTACTTC. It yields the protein CASSIQTRSPGEQYF. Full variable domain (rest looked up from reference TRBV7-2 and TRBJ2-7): GAGVSQSPSNKVTEKGKDVELRCDPISGHTALYWYRQSLGQGLEFLIYFQGNSAPDKSGLPSDRFSAERTGGSVSTLTIQRTQQEDSAVYLCASSIQTRSPGEQYFGPGTRLTVT.